The TCR beta chain under discussion was sequenced for a study of blood T cell repertoires in COVID-19. Study context: Samples taken during acute and convalescent COVID-19 were collected in the United States, Italy and Spain.

This table comes from immunoSEQ multiplex PCR, and its TCRdb copy is limited to in-frame clones, with some not included. The sample shows approximately 260,000 clones, 70% to 90% of them seen only once. The specimen was peripheral blood. The sequence was obtained from a woman in her 70s with acute or convalescent COVID-19.

The CDR3 reads CASQNPSNTEAFF. CDR3 nucleotide sequence: TGTGCCAGCCAGAACCCTTCGAACACTGAAGCTTTCTTT. This rearrangement joins TRBV5-5 to TRBJ1-1; D is undetermined. Germline values: CDR1 SGHKS, CDR2 YYEKEE (reference sequence). CDR3 length equals 13 residues. The germline V and J ends were trimmed by 7 bases and 1 base, with 11 bases remaining between them.